A single sample is the source of the 22 T cell receptor beta chains below, sequenced in a study of blood T cell repertoires in COVID-19. TCRdb keeps only in-frame clones here, not all; method: immunoSEQ multiplex PCR. Counted here are some 210,000 clones, about 90% occurring once; the ten biggest clones make up under 1.5%. Specimen: peripheral blood. These receptor sequences come from a man younger than 45 with acute or convalescent COVID-19.

This clone was seen only once. This chain joins TRBV6-5 and TRBJ1-6; D remains ambiguous. Germline V gives CDR1 MNHEY, CDR2 SVGAGI. Trimming took 0 bases from V and 10 from J, leaving 16 bases between them. The length of the CDR3 is 16 residues. CDR3 DNA: TGTGCCAGCAGTTACTCGATCGCCTCAGGCCCCTCACCCCTCCACTTT. Its protein product is CASSYSIASGPSPLHF.

The V gene is TRBV6-5, the J gene TRBJ1-4, with D hard to call. This CDR3 contains 13 residues. V gave up 2 bases and J gave up 6 bases, with 7 bases separating them. Germline assignment: CDR1 MNHEY and CDR2 SVGAGI. The CDR3 nucleotides read TGTGCCAGCAGTTACGGCGGGGATGAAAAACTGTTTTTT. Translating gives CASSYGGDEKLFF.

The genes are TRBV30 and TRBJ2-6, with a weak D call TRBD1 (6 bases). Germline CDR1 GTSNPN, CDR2 SVGIG (reference sequence). The CDR3 contains 16 residues. Trimming took 1 base from V and 2 from J, leaving 12 bases between them. The CDR3: CAWSEYRVTGANVLTF. CDR3 DNA: TGTGCCTGGAGTGAATACAGGGTGACTGGGGCCAACGTCCTGACTTTC. The whole variable domain, filled in from reference TRBV30 and TRBJ2-6, reads SQTIHQWPATLVQPVGSPLSLECTVEGTSNPNLYWYRQAAGRGLQLLFYSVGIGQISSEVPQNLSASRPQDRQFILSSKKLLLSDSGFYLCAWSEYRVTGANVLTFGAGSRLTVL.

The chain has TRBV30 and TRBJ2-2; 7 bases align to TRBD2. V shed 3 bases, J shed 1 base, and the junction held 2 bases outside the gene matches. The germline V gene encodes CDR1 GTSNPN and CDR2 SVGIG (reference sequence). The CDR3 totals 14 residues. CDR3 bases: TGTGCCTGGAGGACTAGCTGGAACACCGGGGAGCTGTTTTTT. Translating it yields CAWRTSWNTGELFF.

The genes are TRBV3-1 (or the pseudogene TRBV3-2) and TRBJ2-1; 11 bases line up with TRBD2. In germline, CDR1 is LGHDT, CDR2 YNNKEL (reference sequence). This CDR3 has 15 residues. V lost 4 bases, J lost 3 bases, and 2 bases stayed unmatched. The CDR3 sequence: CASSPGLAVYNEQFF. In DNA, the CDR3 is TGTGCCAGCAGCCCGGGACTAGCGGTCTACAATGAGCAGTTCTTC.

V gene TRBV30 combines with J gene TRBJ1-5; D may be TRBD1 (6 bases). V was clipped by 0 bases and J by 0 bases, with 9 bases between them. The CDR3 contains 15 residues. The germline V gene has CDR1 GTSNPN and CDR2 SVGIG (reference sequence). Here the CDR3 DNA reads TGTGCCTGGAGTGTACAGGGCTTTAGCAATCAGCCCCAGCATTTT. Its translation: CAWSVQGFSNQPQHF.

The chain combines TRBV5-1 with TRBJ1-1; 7 nucleotides agree with TRBD1. After removal of 2 bases from V and 5 bases from J, the junction contained 3 bases not matched to a gene. Germline CDR1 reads SGHRS; CDR2 reads YFSETQ. The CDR3 loop spans 13 amino acids. CDR3 loop: CASSFQGGTEAFF. Here the CDR3 DNA reads TGCGCCAGCAGCTTCCAGGGGGGAACTGAAGCTTTCTTT.

The V and J genes are TRBV2 and TRBJ2-7; D ambiguous. There are 13 residues in the CDR3. The V end was cut by 8 bases, the J end by 6 bases, with 17 bases between. Germline-derived CDR1 and CDR2 are SNHLY and FYNNEI. The CDR3 DNA reads as TGTGCCAGCGAGGAGCAACGGATTCGCGAGCAGTACTTC. Translated: CASEEQRIREQYF. Variable domain in full (rest from reference TRBV2 and TRBJ2-7): EPEVTQTPSHQVTQMGQEVILRCVPISNHLYFYWYRQILGQKVEFLVSFYNNEISEKSEIFDDQFSVERPDGSNFTLKIRSTKLEDSAMYFCASEEQRIREQYFGPGTRLTVT.

The chain combines TRBV18 with TRBJ2-7, with D maybe TRBD2 (6 bases). Trimming stripped 2 bases from V and 7 bases from J, with 15 bases between. The CDR3 has 14 residues. Germline loops: CDR1 KGHSH, CDR2 LQKENI. The CDR3 DNA follows: TGTGCCAGCTCACCAATAAGCAGGGCGGGGGAGCAGTACTTC. This gives the protein CASSPISRAGEQYF.

The chain carries TRBV28 and TRBJ2-7; no clear D. The germline V and J ends were trimmed by 5 bases and 0 bases, with 8 bases remaining between them. This CDR3 comprises 13 residues. Looked up from germline, CDR1 is MDHEN and CDR2 is SYDVKM. This chain's CDR3 is CASSQTPSYEQYF. The CDR3 nucleotides are TGTGCCAGCAGTCAAACACCCTCCTACGAGCAGTACTTC.

The chain has TRBV7-6 and TRBJ2-2; D is possibly TRBD1 (5 bases). V lost 2 bases to trimming and J lost 1 base, with 8 bases between them. The V gene's germline CDR1 is SGHVS and CDR2 FNYEAQ. The CDR3 extends over 15 amino acids. DNA for the CDR3: TGTGCCAGCAGCTTAATGACAGAGAACACCGGGGAGCTGTTTTTT. Its protein product is CASSLMTENTGELFF.

V is TRBV28 and J is TRBJ2-7; D is possibly TRBD1 (6 bases). The CDR3 covers 14 residues. The V end lost 6 bases, the J end lost 0 bases, and 12 bases lay between the germline ends. In germline, CDR1 is MDHEN, CDR2 SYDVKM. The CDR3 loop reads CASRGGQPSYEQYF. CDR3 coding DNA: TGTGCCAGCAGGGGCGGACAGCCCTCCTACGAGCAGTACTTC.

This clone showed up many times. The chain carries TRBV10-3 and TRBJ1-2; D may be TRBD1 (5 bases). V dropped 2 bases and J dropped 6 bases, with 10 bases sitting between them. The CDR3 covers 13 residues. Germline loops: CDR1 ENHRY, CDR2 SYGVKD. CDR3 in amino acids: CAISEPSQDGYTF. CDR3 bases: TGTGCCATCAGTGAGCCGTCACAGGATGGCTACACCTTC.

The chain uses TRBV2 and TRBJ2-5; D is unclear. The CDR3 is 13 residues long. The V end was cut by 5 bases, the J end by 5 bases, with 12 bases between. Germline V gives CDR1 SNHLY, CDR2 FYNNEI. CDR3 coding DNA: TGTGCCAGCAGTTCATTGTTGCGGGAGACCCAGTACTTC. Its protein is CASSSLLRETQYF.

The CDR3 sequence is CASRRDRAINEKLFF. The CDR3 nucleotides are TGTGCCAGCAGACGGGACAGAGCAATTAATGAAAAACTGTTTTTT. V and J are TRBV7-2 and TRBJ1-4, with 7 bases identical to TRBD1. CDR3 length: 15 residues. Trimming took 6 bases from V and 4 from J; bases not matched to a gene: 8. Germline-derived CDR1 and CDR2 are SGHTA and FQGNSA.

This clone was picked up one time. This chain uses TRBV18 with TRBJ1-5, with no clear D. The CDR3 covers 16 residues. With 1 base removed from V and 2 bases from J, the gap between germline ends came to 12 bases. The germline V gene has CDR1 KGHSH and CDR2 LQKENI. Written as DNA, the CDR3 is TGTGCCAGCTCACCACATGAGGGAATCGGCAATCAGCCCCAGCATTTT. Translated: CASSPHEGIGNQPQHF.

The V and J genes are TRBV28 and TRBJ1-6, with D uncertain. Germline-derived CDR1 and CDR2 are MDHEN and SYDVKM. Trimming took 8 bases from V and 5 from J, leaving 16 bases between them. This CDR3 contains 15 residues. The CDR3 here is CASCSAMGHNSPLHF. CDR3 bases: TGTGCCAGCTGTTCGGCCATGGGCCATAATTCACCCCTCCACTTT.

J is TRBJ1-4 and V is TRBV5-5; D unresolved. The CDR3 consists of 14 residues. Germline V CDR1 and CDR2: SGHKS, YYEKEE (reference sequence). Trimming cost V 4 bases and J 5 bases, with 12 bases left between them. CDR3 sequence: CASSSTDKNEKLFF. The CDR3 DNA reads TGTGCCAGCAGCAGTACTGACAAGAATGAAAAACTGTTTTTT.

This clone was detected only a few times. V is TRBV2 and J is TRBJ1-1; 7 bases match TRBD1. The J segment lost 1 base and the V segment lost 5 bases, leaving 4 bases of the junction unmatched. Germline V gives CDR1 SNHLY, CDR2 FYNNEI. The CDR3 length is 14 residues. The CDR3: CASSQWDRNTEAFF. DNA of the CDR3: TGTGCCAGCAGTCAATGGGACAGGAACACTGAAGCTTTCTTT.

The genes are TRBV2 and TRBJ2-7, with 9 positions matching TRBD1. J gave up 3 bases and V 5 bases, and 8 bases lay outside the gene matches. The CDR3 runs to 15 residues. Germline assignment: CDR1 SNHLY and CDR2 FYNNEI. Here the CDR3 reads CASSYLPGQGYEQYF. The DNA for the CDR3 is TGTGCCAGCAGTTATCTTCCGGGACAGGGCTACGAGCAGTACTTC.

The chain is built from TRBV2 and TRBJ1-5; D not certain. Germline lookup yields CDR1 SNHLY and CDR2 FYNNEI. V lost 3 bases and J 9 bases, leaving 18 bases between the germline ends. This CDR3 has 15 residues. The CDR3 nucleotides are TGTGCCAGCAGTGAGCGGGGAGCACCTGCTCGGCCCCAGCATTTT. Encoded protein: CASSERGAPARPQHF.

The chain has TRBV6-5 and TRBJ2-5; 8 positions match TRBD2. Germline assignment: CDR1 MNHEY and CDR2 SVGAGI. This CDR3 is built from 15 residues. Trimming took 11 bases from V and 4 from J; bases not matched to a gene: 15. The CDR3: CALTESGGPRETQYF. CDR3 DNA: TGTGCCCTAACGGAGAGCGGGGGCCCCCGAGAGACCCAGTACTTC.